This T cell receptor beta chain emerged from a study of blood T cells in healthy people across ages. For the second PCR, which ran for roughly 6 to 12 cycles, a sample-barcoded 5' primer and a J-beta primer mix were used. CDR3-containing paired-end reads numbered at least 2.5 million in each sample. TCRdb recomputed calls from the 5' RACE reads with MiXCR, one row per CDR3 protein. The top ten clones hold roughly 10% of a sample with more than 900,000 distinct CDR3 sequences, 25% to 30% of them seen once. Each donor was a healthy Caucasian individual from Russia, aged 6 to 90. Per the germline V gene, CDR1 is SGHRS and CDR2 is YFSETQ. V was pared by 0 bases and J by 9 bases, with 9 bases of the junction left unmatched. There are 16 residues in the CDR3. The same data also contributed to another study, on T cells of mothers and their children. Per that study: At about 1.5 ug per 15 ul, all of the extracted RNA went into cDNA synthesis. Microchimeric T cell clones that persisted were not detected.

This chain joins TRBV5-1 and TRBJ1-6; 7 bases are a match to TRBD1. The material sequenced was blood. The TCR sequence derives from a woman aged 40 to 49 in good health. The CDR3 is CASSLDRGSESSPLHF. The CDR3 DNA follows: TGCGCCAGCAGCTTGGACAGGGGATCGGAAAGTTCACCCCTCCACTTT.